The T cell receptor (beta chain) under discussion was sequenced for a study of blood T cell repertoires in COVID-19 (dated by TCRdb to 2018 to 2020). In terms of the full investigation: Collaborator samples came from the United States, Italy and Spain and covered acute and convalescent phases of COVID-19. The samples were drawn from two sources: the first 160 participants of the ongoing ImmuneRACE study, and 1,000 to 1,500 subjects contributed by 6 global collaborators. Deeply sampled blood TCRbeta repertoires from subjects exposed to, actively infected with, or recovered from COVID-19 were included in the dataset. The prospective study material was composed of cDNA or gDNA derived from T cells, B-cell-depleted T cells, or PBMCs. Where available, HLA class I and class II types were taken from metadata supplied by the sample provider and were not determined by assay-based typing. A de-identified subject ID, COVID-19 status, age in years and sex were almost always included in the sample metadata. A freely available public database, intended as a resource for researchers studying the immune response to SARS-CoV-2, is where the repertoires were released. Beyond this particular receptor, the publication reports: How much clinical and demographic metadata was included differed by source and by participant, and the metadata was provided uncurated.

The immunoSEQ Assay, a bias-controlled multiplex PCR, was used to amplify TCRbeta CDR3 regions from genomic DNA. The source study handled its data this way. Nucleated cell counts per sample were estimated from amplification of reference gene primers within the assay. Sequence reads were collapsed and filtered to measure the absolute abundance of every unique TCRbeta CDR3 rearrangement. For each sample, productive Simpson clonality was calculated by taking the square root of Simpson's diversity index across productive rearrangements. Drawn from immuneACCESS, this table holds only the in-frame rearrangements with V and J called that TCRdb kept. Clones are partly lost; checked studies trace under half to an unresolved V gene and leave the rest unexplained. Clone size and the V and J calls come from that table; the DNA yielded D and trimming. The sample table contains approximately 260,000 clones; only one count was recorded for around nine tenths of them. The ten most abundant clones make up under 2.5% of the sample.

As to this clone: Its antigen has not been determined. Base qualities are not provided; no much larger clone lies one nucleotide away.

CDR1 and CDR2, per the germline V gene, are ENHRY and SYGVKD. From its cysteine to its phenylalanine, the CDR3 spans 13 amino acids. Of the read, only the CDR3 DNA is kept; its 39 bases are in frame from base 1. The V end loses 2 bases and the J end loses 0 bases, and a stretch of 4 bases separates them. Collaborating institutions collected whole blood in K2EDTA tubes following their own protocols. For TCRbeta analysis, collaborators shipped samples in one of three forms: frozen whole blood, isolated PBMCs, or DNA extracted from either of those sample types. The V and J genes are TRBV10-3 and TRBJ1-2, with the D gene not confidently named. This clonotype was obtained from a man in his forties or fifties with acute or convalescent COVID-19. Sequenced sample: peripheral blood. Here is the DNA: TGTGCCATCAGTGAGGGAGCTAACTATGGCTACACCTTC. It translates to CAISEGANYGYTF.